What follows are 27 T cell receptor beta chains derived from one specimen sequenced in a study of T cell repertoires in cytomegalovirus infection (dated by TCRdb to the late 2010s). Sequencing used an Illumina HiSeq 1500. TCRdb reanalyzed the raw reads on its own, using fastp at Q25 for trimming and MiXCR for clone calling, and kept in-frame beta chains. Entries that share a CDR3 protein sequence are merged under the most common genes and DNA. In this sample the table shows some 220,000 distinct CDR3 sequences, about 40% of which occur a single time. The ten most abundant clones make up around 60% of the sample. These receptors are not linked to any known antigen. The treatment or condition label for this specimen denotes: in vitro stimulation with specific CMV peptide epitopes to enrich CMV-specific T cells. Here the sequenced sample was CD8+ T cells from cultured PBMCs, taken from culture after CMV antigen stimulation. Receptors were obtained from a human donor in good health (CMV status not recorded). Some clones in this sample may be carry-over from other donors' samples.

This chain links TRBV27 with TRBJ1-1; D gene uncertain. V lost 5 bases, J lost 4 bases, and 17 bases lay in between. The CDR3 runs to 15 residues. Looked up from germline, CDR1 is MNHEY and CDR2 is SMNVEV (reference sequence). CDR3 DNA sequence: TGTGCCAGCAGTAAAATAGGGTATAGTGGCACTGAAGCTTTCTTT. It yields the protein CASSKIGYSGTEAFF.

This clonotype was detected only a few times. CDR3: CASSLLAGVLDEQFF. CDR3 nucleotides: TGTGCCAGCAGCTTACTAGCGGGAGTTTTGGATGAGCAGTTCTTC. This chain links TRBV7-9 with TRBJ2-1, with 10 nucleotides matching TRBD2. CDR1 SEHNR and CDR2 FQNEAQ come from the germline V gene (reference sequence). The junction had 6 bases not matched to a gene; V was cut back by 2 bases and J by 8 bases. This CDR3 is 15 amino acids long.

This clonotype was detected ten times or more. The V gene is TRBV7-6, the J gene TRBJ2-5, with a tentative D call TRBD2 (6 bases). The CDR3 extends over 16 amino acids. Germline CDR1 and CDR2: SGHVS and FNYEAQ. Trimming pared 5 bases from V and 1 base from J, leaving 17 bases between. This CDR3 reads CASSPPGGRLQETQYF. In nucleotides, the CDR3 is TGTGCCAGCAGCCCCCCCGGGGGAAGACTCCAAGAGACCCAGTACTTC.

The chain links TRBV7-6 to TRBJ2-1; D might be TRBD2 (5 bases). Germline lookup yields CDR1 SGHVS and CDR2 FNYEAQ. V lost 2 bases and J lost 6, with 8 bases in between. The CDR3 loop spans 13 amino acids. CDR3 nucleotides: TGTGCCAGCAGCTTACGAGGGTTCAATGAGCAGTTCTTC. This codes for CASSLRGFNEQFF.

This sequence joins TRBV5-6 and TRBJ2-5; a possible D gene is TRBD2 (6 bases). This CDR3 is built from 16 residues. In germline, CDR1 is SGHDT, CDR2 YYEEEE. The germline V and J ends were trimmed by 4 bases and 1 base, with 17 bases remaining between them. CDR3 protein: CASSHLLEGIQETQYF. The CDR3 DNA reads TGTGCCAGCAGCCATCTTTTGGAGGGAATCCAAGAGACCCAGTACTTC.

This clonotype was seen just once. The rearrangement joins TRBV7-6 to TRBJ2-5; D could derive from TRBD1 or TRBD2 (5 bases each). Per the germline V gene, CDR1 is SGHVS and CDR2 is FNYEAQ. The V and J ends lost 5 bases and 1 base respectively, with 14 bases between them. The CDR3 consists of 15 residues. This CDR3 reads CASSPVVRGQETQYF. The CDR3 nucleotides are TGTGCCAGCAGCCCTGTTGTGAGGGGCCAAGAGACCCAGTACTTC.

The chain combines TRBV7-6 with TRBJ1-6; 7 bases map to TRBD1. Losses at the gene ends were 5 bases for V and 5 bases for J; bases not matched to a gene: 6. Per germline, CDR1 SGHVS and CDR2 FNYEAQ. This CDR3 has 15 residues. The CDR3 spells CASSHGTANNSPLHF. Written as DNA, the CDR3 is TGTGCCAGCAGCCACGGGACAGCGAATAATTCACCCCTCCACTTT.

This rearrangement joins TRBV7-2 to TRBJ2-5; D possibly corresponds to TRBD2 (5 bases). Germline V CDR1 and CDR2: SGHTA, FQGNSA. This CDR3 has 13 residues. V was trimmed by 5 bases and J by 4 bases, leaving 11 bases between them. The CDR3, as DNA: TGTGCCAGCAGCGCACCCGGGGTAGAGACCCAGTACTTC. The encoded protein is CASSAPGVETQYF.

The chain uses TRBV20-1 and TRBJ2-7, with 10 nucleotides matching TRBD2. Germline loops: CDR1 DFQATT, CDR2 SNEGSKA (reference sequence). The CDR3 consists of 16 residues. Trimming took 3 bases from V and 1 from J; bases not matched to a gene: 9. Written as DNA, the CDR3 is TGCAGTGCTAGGGGATTTGGACTAGCGGAATCCTACGAGCAGTACTTC. It encodes CSARGFGLAESYEQYF.

This clonotype turned up a few times. The V gene is TRBV6-2 or TRBV6-3, the J gene TRBJ2-7; possibly TRBD1 for D (5 bases). With 5 bases removed from V and 2 bases from J, the gap between germline ends came to 19 bases. The CDR3 extends over 16 amino acids. Germline V gene lookup returns CDR1 MNHEY and CDR2 SVGEGT. Here the CDR3 reads CASSVRGTERPYEQYF. CDR3 nucleotide sequence: TGTGCCAGCAGTGTTAGGGGCACGGAACGACCCTACGAGCAGTACTTC.

This clonotype was detected only a few times. The CDR3 bases are TGCAGTGCTAGAGATGGGGGTCCCAAAAACATTCAGTACTTC. This encodes CSARDGGPKNIQYF. J is TRBJ2-4 and V is TRBV20-1; D may correspond to TRBD1 or TRBD2 (5 bases each). This CDR3 has 14 residues. Trimming removed 0 bases from V and 2 bases from J, with 8 bases in between. Per germline, CDR1 DFQATT and CDR2 SNEGSKA (reference sequence).

This clonotype was seen more than once but under ten times. The chain links TRBV6-5 to TRBJ1-6; D is possibly TRBD1 (5 bases). In germline, CDR1 is MNHEY, CDR2 SVGAGI. This CDR3 has 17 amino acids. The germline V and J ends were trimmed by 0 bases and 5 bases, with 14 bases remaining between them. The CDR3 protein is CASSYSAGQRNNSPLHF. The DNA for the CDR3 is TGTGCCAGCAGTTACTCGGCAGGGCAGAGGAATAATTCACCCCTCCACTTT.

The chain has TRBV11-2 and TRBJ2-3, with D possibly being TRBD2 (5 bases). The V end was cut by 5 bases, the J end by 4 bases, with 7 bases between. The V gene's germline CDR1 is SGHAT and CDR2 FQNNGV. The CDR3 length is 12 residues. The CDR3 protein is CASSEGSDTQYF. The CDR3 DNA reads TGTGCCAGCAGCGAGGGATCAGATACGCAGTATTTT.

The CDR3 DNA reads as TGTGCCACCAAACTCGGGACCGTTAATGAAAAACTGTTTTTT. Amino acids: CATKLGTVNEKLFF. The chain combines TRBV19 with TRBJ1-4; D is possibly TRBD1 (5 bases). This CDR3 has 14 amino acids. Trimming took 10 bases from V and 4 from J, leaving 16 bases between them. CDR1 LNHDA and CDR2 SQIVND come from the germline V gene (reference sequence).

The chain links TRBV6-6 to TRBJ2-1, with D maybe TRBD1 (6 bases). CDR1 MNHNY and CDR2 SVGAGI come from the germline V gene (reference sequence). Between the trimmed V and J ends, which lost 5 bases and 8 bases, there was a span of 16 bases. This CDR3 has 14 residues. As DNA, the CDR3 is TGTGCCAGCAGTATAAAGAGACAGGTCCATGAGCAGTTCTTC. This translates into CASSIKRQVHEQFF.

J is TRBJ1-2 and V is TRBV20-1, with D unclear. The germline V gene has CDR1 DFQATT and CDR2 SNEGSKA (reference sequence). The CDR3 totals 17 residues. V shed 0 bases and J shed 3 bases, with 20 bases lying between them. The CDR3 here is CSARDWGHLVSDYGYTF. CDR3 sequence (DNA): TGCAGTGCTAGAGATTGGGGTCACCTGGTTTCCGACTATGGCTACACCTTC.

The gene calls are TRBV27 and TRBJ2-3; D is possibly TRBD1 (6 bases). The V end lost 4 bases, the J end lost 0 bases, and 20 bases lay between the germline ends. This CDR3 spans 18 amino acids. Germline V gene sequence: CDR1 MNHEY, CDR2 SMNVEV (reference sequence). The CDR3 region is CASSSQDSPIDSTDTQYF. In nucleotides, the CDR3 is TGTGCCAGCAGTTCTCAGGACAGTCCGATTGATAGCACAGATACGCAGTATTTT.

This rearrangement joins TRBV28 to TRBJ2-3; the match to TRBD2 covers 9 bases. This CDR3 comprises 17 residues. After removal of 3 bases from V and 0 bases from J, the junction contained 7 bases not matched to a gene. Germline V lookup: CDR1 MDHEN, CDR2 SYDVKM. The CDR3 region is CASSFLSLAGSTDTQYF. CDR3 DNA sequence: TGTGCCAGCAGTTTTTTATCTCTAGCGGGAAGCACAGATACGCAGTATTTT.

V and J are TRBV7-8 and TRBJ2-4; D might be TRBD1 or TRBD2, each matching 7 bases. Germline-derived CDR1 and CDR2 are SGHVS and FQNEAQ. V was shortened by 4 bases and J by 5 bases, with 12 bases between the two germline ends. CDR3 size: 14 residues. CDR3 DNA: TGTGCCAGCAGCTCCAGGGGGGGGGAAAACATTCAGTACTTC. Translating gives CASSSRGGENIQYF.

The rearrangement links TRBV2 to TRBJ1-2, with D possibly matching TRBD1 (6 bases). Looked up from germline, CDR1 is SNHLY and CDR2 is FYNNEI. V was clipped by 7 bases and J by 8 bases, with 23 bases between them. This CDR3 has 15 amino acids. CDR3 coding DNA: TGTGCCAGCAAGGACAGCCTCGCCCACTGGGTAGGCTACACCTTC. Protein: CASKDSLAHWVGYTF.

This chain connects TRBV7-9 to TRBJ1-2, with D tentatively TRBD1 (5 bases). The V end was cut by 11 bases, the J end by 0 bases, with 16 bases between. The CDR3 has 14 amino acids. Looked up from germline, CDR1 is SEHNR and CDR2 is FQNEAQ (reference sequence). The chain's CDR3 is CASLGQGTNYGYTF. CDR3 nucleotides: TGTGCCTCCTTGGGCCAGGGAACTAACTATGGCTACACCTTC.

This chain uses TRBV6-8 with TRBJ2-1; D not resolved. Germline-derived CDR1 and CDR2 are MNHGY and SAAAGT. The CDR3 is 17 residues long. Trimming left V 6 bases short and J 8 bases short, with 26 bases between. Here the CDR3 DNA reads TGTGCCAGCAGAGAAACCATCTTCACCGGACCCTTCGATGAGCAGTTCTTC. It codes for CASRETIFTGPFDEQFF.

The chain combines TRBV6-6 with TRBJ1-5; TRBD1 is a possible D gene (6 bases). The germline V gene has CDR1 MNHNY and CDR2 SVGAGI (reference sequence). The CDR3 is made up of 13 amino acids. The V gene lost 6 bases and the J gene lost 7 bases, with 13 bases spanning the gap. CDR3 in amino acids: CASRARGGQPQHF. Here the CDR3 DNA reads TGTGCCAGCAGGGCCAGGGGAGGCCAGCCCCAGCATTTT.

The chain links TRBV13 to TRBJ1-2, with TRBD1 matching over 8 bases. The V gene end was trimmed by 1 base and the J gene end by 6 bases; junction bases not matched to a gene: 10. The CDR3 covers 16 residues. Looked up from germline, CDR1 is PRHDT and CDR2 is FYEKMQ (reference sequence). CDR3 nucleotides: TGTGCCAGCAGCTTAGTCAGGGGGACAGGAAGAAATGGCTACACCTTC. It is translated as CASSLVRGTGRNGYTF.

The gene calls are TRBV6-6 and TRBJ1-5; 9 bases match TRBD1. The ends lost 6 bases at V and 7 bases at J; junction bases unmatched: 10. The germline CDR1 and CDR2 sequences are MNHNY and SVGAGI (reference sequence). The CDR3 spans 15 residues. The CDR3 protein is CASRKMGQGEQPQHF. The CDR3 nucleotides are TGTGCCAGCAGGAAGATGGGACAGGGCGAACAGCCCCAGCATTTT.

A single count supports this clonotype. The V gene is TRBV5-1, the J gene TRBJ2-3, with TRBD1 matching over 10 bases. Per germline, CDR1 SGHRS and CDR2 YFSETQ. The CDR3 length is 15 residues. V was clipped by 0 bases and J by 6 bases; unmatched bases: 4. In nucleotides, the CDR3 is TGCGCCAGCAGCTTGGCGGGACAGGGGAAGGATACGCAGTATTTT. This codes for CASSLAGQGKDTQYF.

The V and J genes are TRBV4-2 and TRBJ2-3; TRBD2 might be the D (5 bases). Germline V gene lookup returns CDR1 LGHNA and CDR2 YNFKEQ. The CDR3 sequence is 13 residues long. V lost 1 base and J 6 bases, leaving 8 bases between the germline ends. CDR3 protein: CASSQVPGDTQYF. CDR3 DNA: TGTGCCAGCAGCCAAGTCCCGGGGGATACGCAGTATTTT.